The clone carrying this T cell receptor beta chain has a single count. The assay was immunoSEQ multiplex PCR, and TCRdb's table has in-frame clones only and misses some. The table includes about 50,000 clones, 85% to 90% detected once. This entry is derived from a study of OX40 agonist ivuxolimab in advanced cancers. Autoimmune disease history or systemic immunosuppression excluded patients. CDR1 and CDR2 from the germline V gene are MNHNS and SASEGT. This CDR3 is built from 17 residues. V was trimmed by 4 bases and J by 7 bases, leaving 23 bases between them. The rearrangement uses TRBV6-1 and TRBJ2-1; the D gene is possibly TRBD1 (7 bases). The origin of this receptor is an adult with an advanced solid tumor such as melanoma, head and neck, liver or kidney cancer. The sample in question was CD4+ or CD8+ T cells sorted from blood, obtained in a trial of the OX40 agonist ivuxolimab. DNA for the CDR3: TGTGCCAGCAGTGTTACGGCGGGACAGCCCTCCGGGAATGAGCAGTTCTTC. Translated: CASSVTAGQPSGNEQFF.